This is a list of T cell receptor beta chains from one sample in a study of glioma-infiltrating T cells. A single record per CDR3 protein comes from TCRdb applying MiXCR to the multiplex PCR reads. The sample carries 150,000 to 200,000 distinct CDR3 sequences, more than 35% recorded once. Sequencing was carried out using glioma tissue, nonneoplastic brain tissue, or PBMCs (not recorded which). The source of these receptors is a human donor with low-grade glioma or glioblastoma, undergoing nonglioma brain surgery, or in good health (not recorded which). Both conserved end residues are part of each CDR3. D genes are given only for firm matches. A clone size is listed for some rows: how often the clone was seen (once, few, many), or a class if it is expanded.

j_call clone_size v_call d_call cdr3_aa cdr3_nt
TRBJ1-5 many TRBV2 NA CASSVGLDQPQHF TGTGCCAGCAGTGTAGGGCTGGATCAGCCCCAGCATTTT
TRBJ2-7 many TRBV7-2 NA CASSLRPGSTYEQYF TGTGCCAGCAGCTTAAGGCCAGGGTCGACCTACGAGCAGTACTTC
TRBJ2-7 many TRBV6-1 NA CASSNAGGKYF TGTGCCAGCAGTAACGCCGGGGGCAAGTACTTC
TRBJ2-2 many TRBV20-1 TRBD2 CSARRAGGPTGELFF TGCAGTGCTAGACGCGCGGGAGGACCCACCGGGGAGCTGTTTTTT
TRBJ2-1 many TRBV3-1 NA CASSPRSGSGEQFF TGTGCCAGCAGCCCACGGAGCGGGTCCGGTGAGCAGTTCTTC
TRBJ1-2 many TRBV7-2 NA CASSLGDGYTF TGTGCCAGCAGCTTAGGAGATGGCTACACCTTC
TRBJ2-5 many TRBV5-1 NA CASSIGIQETQYF TGCGCCAGCAGCATCGGGATCCAAGAGACCCAGTACTTC
TRBJ2-1 NA TRBV27 NA CASSSPRDEELF TGTGCCAGCAGTTCCCCTCGCGATGAGGAGTTATTC
TRBJ2-1 many TRBV3-1 TRBD2 CASSPTGTSVNEQFF TGTGCCAGCAGCCCGACCGGGACTAGCGTCAATGAGCAGTTCTTC
TRBJ1-3 NA TRBV19 NA CASSLQWTISGNTIYF TGTGCCAGTAGTTTGCAGTGGACCATCTCTGGAAACACCATATATTTT
TRBJ2-7 NA TRBV25-1 TRBD2 CAIIEYFGGGRQQYF TGTGCCATCATTGAATATTTCGGGGGAGGGCGGCAGCAGTACTTC
TRBJ2-5 NA TRBV5-1 NA CASSLLSGGLEETQYF TGCGCCAGCAGCTTGCTGTCCGGGGGCCTTGAAGAGACCCAGTACTTC
TRBJ1-1 once TRBV6-2/TRBV6-3 NA CASSYQGMNTEAFF TGTGCCAGTAGTTACCAGGGGATGAACACTGAAGCTTTCTTT
TRBJ1-5 NA TRBV28 TRBD1 CASRRTGWGPSLRPQHF TGTGCCAGCAGAAGGACAGGTTGGGGGCCTTCGCTTAGGCCCCAGCATTTT
TRBJ2-5 NA TRBV7-7 NA CASSQSGSRETQYF TGTGCCAGCAGCCAGTCTGGTAGTAGAGAGACCCAGTACTTC
TRBJ1-1 NA TRBV20-1 NA CSARAPAHSEAFF TGCAGTGCTAGAGCCCCAGCACACAGTGAAGCTTTCTTT
TRBJ2-5 NA TRBV18 TRBD1 CASSLDRGLATQYF TGTGCCAGCTCCCTGGACAGGGGGCTAGCGACCCAGTACTTC
TRBJ1-1 NA TRBV20-1 TRBD1 CSARPDRANTEAFF TGCAGTGCTAGACCGGACAGGGCCAACACTGAAGCTTTCTTT
TRBJ2-5 few TRBV5-1 NA CASGMETSIETQYF TGCGCCAGCGGGATGGAAACTAGCATCGAGACCCAGTACTTC
TRBJ2-5 NA TRBV29-1 TRBD1 CSVETGTGETQYF TGCAGCGTTGAAACCGGGACAGGGGAGACCCAGTACTTC
TRBJ2-7 NA TRBV29-1 TRBD2 CSVPGTSGGYEQYF TGCAGCGTCCCCGGGACTAGCGGGGGCTACGAGCAGTACTTC
TRBJ1-5 few TRBV10-3 TRBD1 CAISDPDRGRNQPQHF TGTGCCATCAGTGACCCCGACAGGGGGAGAAATCAGCCCCAGCATTTT
TRBJ2-5 NA TRBV19 NA CASSDRNKETQYF TGTGCCAGTAGCGACCGAAACAAAGAGACCCAGTACTTC
TRBJ1-1 NA TRBV29-1 NA CSVAAGRGRTEAFF TGCAGCGTGGCAGCGGGGCGCGGTCGGACTGAAGCTTTCTTT
TRBJ1-1 few TRBV10-3 NA CAITAQQNTEAFF TGTGCCATCACGGCCCAGCAGAACACTGAAGCTTTCTTT
TRBJ2-7 NA TRBV20-1 NA CSARDFSSVTDEQYF TGCAGTGCTAGAGATTTCTCATCGGTGACCGACGAGCAGTACTTC
TRBJ1-1 many TRBV28 TRBD1 CASSSLIGTGETEAFF TGTGCCAGCAGTTCCTTAATCGGGACAGGGGAGACTGAAGCTTTCTTT
TRBJ1-5 NA TRBV20-1 TRBD1 CSANAQGADHPQHF TGCAGTGCTAACGCACAGGGGGCCGATCATCCCCAGCATTTT
TRBJ2-2 once TRBV29-1 TRBD1 CSVSPTGVGELFF TGCAGCGTTTCGCCGACAGGGGTCGGGGAGCTGTTTTTT
TRBJ2-3 many TRBV6-2/TRBV6-3 NA CASSYGPTDTQYF TGTGCCAGCAGTTATGGGCCCACAGATACGCAGTATTTT
TRBJ1-1 many TRBV2 NA CASSEGGFENTEAFF TGTGCCAGCAGTGAAGGAGGGTTTGAGAACACTGAAGCTTTCTTT
TRBJ2-1 few TRBV3-1 NA CASSHPAGIDEQFF TGTGCCAGCAGCCATCCGGCGGGAATCGATGAGCAGTTCTTC
TRBJ2-3 NA TRBV28 TRBD1 CASSPRTGGTQYF TGTGCCAGCAGTCCCCGGACAGGAGGTACGCAGTATTTT
TRBJ1-1 once TRBV6-1 NA CASSPGRQNTEALF TGTGCAAGCAGCCCCGGACGGCAGAACACTGAAGCTCTCTTT
TRBJ2-1 NA TRBV20-1 TRBD2 CSARGGREGPEQFF TGCAGTGCAAGGGGAGGGCGGGAGGGCCCTGAGCAGTTCTTC
TRBJ1-1 many TRBV14 TRBD1 CASRRQGTTEAFF TGTGCCAGCAGGCGACAGGGGACCACTGAAGCTTTCTTT